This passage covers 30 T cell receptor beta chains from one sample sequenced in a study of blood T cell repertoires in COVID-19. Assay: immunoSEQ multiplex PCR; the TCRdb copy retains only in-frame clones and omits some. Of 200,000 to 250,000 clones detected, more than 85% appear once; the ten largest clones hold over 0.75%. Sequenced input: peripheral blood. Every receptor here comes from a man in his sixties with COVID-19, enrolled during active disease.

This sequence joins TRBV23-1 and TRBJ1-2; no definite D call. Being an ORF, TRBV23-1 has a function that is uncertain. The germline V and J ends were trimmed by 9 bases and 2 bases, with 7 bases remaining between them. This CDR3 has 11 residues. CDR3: CASNRNYGYTF. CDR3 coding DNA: TGCGCCAGTAACCGGAACTATGGCTACACCTTC.

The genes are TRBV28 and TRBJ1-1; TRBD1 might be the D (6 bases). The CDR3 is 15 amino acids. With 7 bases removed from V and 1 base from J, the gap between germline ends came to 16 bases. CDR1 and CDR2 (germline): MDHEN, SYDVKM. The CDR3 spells CASTPRGQPNTEAFF. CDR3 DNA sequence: TGTGCCAGCACCCCACGGGGACAACCGAACACTGAAGCTTTCTTT.

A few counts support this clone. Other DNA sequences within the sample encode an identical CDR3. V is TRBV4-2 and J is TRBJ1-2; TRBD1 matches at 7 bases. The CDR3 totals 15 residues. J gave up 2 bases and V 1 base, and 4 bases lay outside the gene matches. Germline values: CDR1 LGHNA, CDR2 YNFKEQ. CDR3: CASSQVEGQNYGYTF. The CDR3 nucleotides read TGTGCCAGCAGCCAAGTCGAGGGACAGAACTATGGCTACACCTTC.

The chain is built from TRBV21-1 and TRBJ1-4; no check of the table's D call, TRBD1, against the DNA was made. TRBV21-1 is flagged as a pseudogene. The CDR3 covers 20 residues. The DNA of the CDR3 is TGTGCCAGCAGCAAAGCGCCCCGTATTGGACAGGGGGAGTATAATGAAAAACTGTTTTTT. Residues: CASSKAPRIGQGEYNEKLFF.

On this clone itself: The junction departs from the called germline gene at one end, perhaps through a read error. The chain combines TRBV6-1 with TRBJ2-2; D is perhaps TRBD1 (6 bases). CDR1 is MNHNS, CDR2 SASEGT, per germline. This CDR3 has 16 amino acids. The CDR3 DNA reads TGTGCCAGCAGAGAAGGGCAGGGGCAGGGTACCGGGGAGCTGTTTTTT. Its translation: CASREGQGQGTGELFF.

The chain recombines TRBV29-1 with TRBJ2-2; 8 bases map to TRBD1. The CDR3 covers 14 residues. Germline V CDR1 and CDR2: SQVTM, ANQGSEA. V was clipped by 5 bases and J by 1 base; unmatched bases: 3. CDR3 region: CSVWTGMNTGELFF. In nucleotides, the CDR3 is TGCAGCGTTTGGACAGGGATGAACACCGGGGAGCTGTTTTTT.

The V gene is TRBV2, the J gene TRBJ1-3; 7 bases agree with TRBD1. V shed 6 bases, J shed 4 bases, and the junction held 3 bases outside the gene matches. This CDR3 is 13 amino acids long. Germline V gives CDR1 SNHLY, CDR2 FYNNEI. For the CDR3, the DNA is TGTGCCAGCAGCGGGACAGCCGGAAACACCATATATTTT. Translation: CASSGTAGNTIYF.

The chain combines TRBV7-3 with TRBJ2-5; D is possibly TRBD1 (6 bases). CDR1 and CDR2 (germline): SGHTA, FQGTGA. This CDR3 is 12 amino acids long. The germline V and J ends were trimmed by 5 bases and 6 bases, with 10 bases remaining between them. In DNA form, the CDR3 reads TGTGCCAGCAGCCTAGGGGGAAAGACCCAGTACTTC. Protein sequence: CASSLGGKTQYF.

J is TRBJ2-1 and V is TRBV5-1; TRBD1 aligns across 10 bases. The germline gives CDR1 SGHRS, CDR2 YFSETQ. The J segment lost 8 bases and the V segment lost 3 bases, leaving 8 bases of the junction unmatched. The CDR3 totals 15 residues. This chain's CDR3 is CASSSTTGGSDEQFF. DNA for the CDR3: TGCGCCAGCAGCTCGACGACAGGGGGCTCCGATGAGCAGTTCTTC.

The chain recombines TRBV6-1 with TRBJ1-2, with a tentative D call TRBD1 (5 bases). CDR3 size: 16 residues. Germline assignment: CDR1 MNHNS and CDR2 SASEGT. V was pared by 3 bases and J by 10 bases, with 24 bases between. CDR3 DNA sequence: TGTGCCAGCAGTGAGAACTACGGCGGGACCAGGGTCGACTACACCTTC. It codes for CASSENYGGTRVDYTF.

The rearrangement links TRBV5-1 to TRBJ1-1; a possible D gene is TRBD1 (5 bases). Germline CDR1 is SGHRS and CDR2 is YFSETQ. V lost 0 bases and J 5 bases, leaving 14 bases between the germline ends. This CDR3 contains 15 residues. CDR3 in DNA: TGCGCCAGCAGCTTGGCGGCAGGGTCAGTGACTGAAGCTTTCTTT. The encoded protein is CASSLAAGSVTEAFF.

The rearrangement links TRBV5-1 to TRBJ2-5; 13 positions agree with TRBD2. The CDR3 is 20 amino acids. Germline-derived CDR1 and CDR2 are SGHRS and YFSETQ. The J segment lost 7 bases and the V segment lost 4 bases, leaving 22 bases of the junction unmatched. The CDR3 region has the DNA TGCGCCAGCAGCATGCTACTAGCGGGGGGGCAAAGATCCCCTTTTGCGACCCAGTACTTC. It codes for CASSMLLAGGQRSPFATQYF.

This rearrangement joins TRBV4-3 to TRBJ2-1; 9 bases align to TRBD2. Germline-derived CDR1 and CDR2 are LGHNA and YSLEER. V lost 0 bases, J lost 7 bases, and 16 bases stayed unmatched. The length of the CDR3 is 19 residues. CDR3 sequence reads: CASSQEGHPAGGPGNEQFF. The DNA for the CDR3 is TGCGCCAGCAGCCAAGAGGGGCATCCAGCGGGAGGTCCGGGGAATGAGCAGTTCTTC.

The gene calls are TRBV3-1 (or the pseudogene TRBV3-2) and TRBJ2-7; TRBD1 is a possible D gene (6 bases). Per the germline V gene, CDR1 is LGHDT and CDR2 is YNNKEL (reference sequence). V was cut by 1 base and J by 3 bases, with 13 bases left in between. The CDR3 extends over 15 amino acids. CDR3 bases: TGTGCCAGCAGCCAAGTTGGCCAGGGGCTCTACGAGCAGTACTTC. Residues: CASSQVGQGLYEQYF.

CDR3 residues: CASSYNRDRVSSGQFF. The CDR3 DNA follows: TGTGCCAGCAGTTATAACCGGGACAGGGTTTCGTCCGGGCAGTTCTTC. This chain joins TRBV6-5 and TRBJ2-1, with 9 bases identical to TRBD1. This CDR3 is 16 amino acids long. CDR1 and CDR2 from the germline V gene are MNHEY and SVGAGI. J was trimmed by 12 bases and V by 3 bases; bases with no gene match: 15.

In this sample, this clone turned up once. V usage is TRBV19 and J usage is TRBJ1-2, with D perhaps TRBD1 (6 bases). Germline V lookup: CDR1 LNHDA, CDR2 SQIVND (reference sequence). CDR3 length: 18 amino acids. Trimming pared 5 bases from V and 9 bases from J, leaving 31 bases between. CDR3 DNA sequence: TGTGCCAGTAGTGGAATCCCCTCCTCACTACAGGGAATTAGGAGCTACACCTTC. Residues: CASSGIPSSLQGIRSYTF.

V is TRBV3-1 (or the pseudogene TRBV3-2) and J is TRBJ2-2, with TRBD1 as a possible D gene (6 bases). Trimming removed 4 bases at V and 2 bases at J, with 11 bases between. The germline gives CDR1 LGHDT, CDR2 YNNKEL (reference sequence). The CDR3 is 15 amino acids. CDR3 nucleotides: TGTGCCAGCAGCCTCCGGACAGTTAACACCGGGGAGCTGTTTTTT. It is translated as CASSLRTVNTGELFF.

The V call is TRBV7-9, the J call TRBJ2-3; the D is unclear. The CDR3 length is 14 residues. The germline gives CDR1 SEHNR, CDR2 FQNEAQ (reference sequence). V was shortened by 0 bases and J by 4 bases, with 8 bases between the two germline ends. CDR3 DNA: TGTGCCAGCAGCTTAGCGGCCGGGTCAGATACGCAGTATTTT. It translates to CASSLAAGSDTQYF.

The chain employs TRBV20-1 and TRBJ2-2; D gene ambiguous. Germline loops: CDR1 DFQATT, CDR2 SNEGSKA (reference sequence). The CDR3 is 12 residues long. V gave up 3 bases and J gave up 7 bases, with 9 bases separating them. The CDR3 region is CSASLLDGELFF. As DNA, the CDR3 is TGCAGTGCTAGTTTACTTGACGGGGAGCTGTTTTTT.

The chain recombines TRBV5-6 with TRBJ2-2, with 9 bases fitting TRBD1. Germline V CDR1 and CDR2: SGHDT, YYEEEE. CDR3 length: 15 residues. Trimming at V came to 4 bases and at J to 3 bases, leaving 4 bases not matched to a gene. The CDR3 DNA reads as TGTGCCAGCAGCATCGGGACAGGGTACACCGGGGAGCTGTTTTTT. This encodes CASSIGTGYTGELFF. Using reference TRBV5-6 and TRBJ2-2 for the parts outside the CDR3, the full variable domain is DAGVTQSPTHLIKTRGQQVTLRCSPKSGHDTVSWYQQALGQGPQFIFQYYEEEERQRGNFPDRFSGHQFPNYSSELNVNALLLGDSALYLCASSIGTGYTGELFFGEGSRLTVL.

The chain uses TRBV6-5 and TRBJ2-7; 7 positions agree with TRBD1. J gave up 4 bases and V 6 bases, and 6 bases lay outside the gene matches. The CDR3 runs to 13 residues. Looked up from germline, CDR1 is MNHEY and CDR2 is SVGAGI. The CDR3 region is CASRTTGRYEQYF. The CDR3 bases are TGTGCCAGCAGGACGACAGGGCGGTACGAGCAGTACTTC.

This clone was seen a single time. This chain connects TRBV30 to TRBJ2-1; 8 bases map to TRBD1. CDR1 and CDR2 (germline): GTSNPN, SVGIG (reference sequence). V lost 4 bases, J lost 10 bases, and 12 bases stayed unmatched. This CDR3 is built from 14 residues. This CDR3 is CAWTLLATGGEQFF. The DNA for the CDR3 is TGTGCCTGGACGTTGCTGGCCACAGGGGGAGAGCAGTTCTTC.

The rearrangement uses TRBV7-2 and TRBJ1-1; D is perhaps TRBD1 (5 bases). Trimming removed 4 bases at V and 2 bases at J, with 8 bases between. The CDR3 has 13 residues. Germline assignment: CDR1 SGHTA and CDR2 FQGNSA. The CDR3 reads CASSSGGNTEAFF. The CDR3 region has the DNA TGTGCCAGCAGCTCGGGGGGAAACACTGAAGCTTTCTTT.

CDR3 nucleotides: TGCGCCAGCAGCCAACAGGGTAGGCTGGGCACTGAAGCTTTCTTT. Amino acids: CASSQQGRLGTEAFF. The V call is TRBV4-3, the J call TRBJ1-1; tentative D call: TRBD1 (5 bases). With 2 bases removed from V and 4 bases from J, the gap between germline ends came to 14 bases. The length of the CDR3 is 15 residues. Per the germline V gene, CDR1 is LGHNA and CDR2 is YSLEER.

CDR3 protein: CASSLSSGGNTIYF. CDR3 sequence (DNA): TGTGCCAGCAGCTTGTCATCAGGTGGAAACACCATATATTTT. V gene TRBV5-5 combines with J gene TRBJ1-3; D is uncertain. The CDR3 is made up of 14 amino acids. The germline gives CDR1 SGHKS, CDR2 YYEKEE (reference sequence). Trimming left V 1 base short and J 3 bases short, with 8 bases between.

Here the CDR3 DNA reads TGTGCCAGCAGCTTGGAACTAGCACCCTACGAGCAGTACTTC. As protein: CASSLELAPYEQYF. This chain joins TRBV5-6 and TRBJ2-7; D is perhaps TRBD2 (6 bases). Trimming took 0 bases from V and 2 from J, leaving 9 bases between them. Germline CDR1 and CDR2: SGHDT and YYEEEE. The CDR3 has 14 amino acids.

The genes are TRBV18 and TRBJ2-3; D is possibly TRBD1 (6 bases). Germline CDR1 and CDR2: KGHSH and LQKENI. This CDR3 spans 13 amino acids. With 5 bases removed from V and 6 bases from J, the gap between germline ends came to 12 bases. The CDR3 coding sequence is TGTGCCAGCTCATCAGGGGTCGGGGATACGCAGTATTTT. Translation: CASSSGVGDTQYF.

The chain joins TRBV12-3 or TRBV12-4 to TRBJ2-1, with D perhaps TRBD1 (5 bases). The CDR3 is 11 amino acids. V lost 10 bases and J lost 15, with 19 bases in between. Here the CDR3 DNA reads TGTGCCATCCTTTCCCCTGGACATGCGTTCTTC. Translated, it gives CAILSPGHAFF.

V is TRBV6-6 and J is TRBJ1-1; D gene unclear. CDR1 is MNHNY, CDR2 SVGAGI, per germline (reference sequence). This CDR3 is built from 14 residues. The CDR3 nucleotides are TGTGGCGCAAGGCACGCGAGCGGGAACACTGAAGCTTTCTTT. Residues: CGARHASGNTEAFF.

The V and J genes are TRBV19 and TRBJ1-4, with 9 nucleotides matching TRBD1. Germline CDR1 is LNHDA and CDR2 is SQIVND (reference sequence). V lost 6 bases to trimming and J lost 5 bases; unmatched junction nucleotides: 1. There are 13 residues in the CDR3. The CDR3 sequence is CASSGQGNEKLFF. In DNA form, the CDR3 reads TGTGCCAGTAGCGGACAGGGGAATGAAAAACTGTTTTTT.